The clone carrying this TCR beta chain was seen more than once but under ten times. Its specificity is not known. The sample comes from a study of CD8 T cells in ankylosing spondylitis. General study points: From matched ankylosing spondylitis synovial fluid, disease-linked clones were reportedly recovered at significantly enriched levels.

TCRdb fed the 5' RACE reads into MiXCR, producing one record per CDR3 protein. The sample has under 250,000 distinct CDR3 sequences, roughly 24% seen once. The TCR comes from a male donor with ankylosing spondylitis or in good health (not recorded which). Sequencing was performed on blood, either unsorted or a sorted T cell fraction (not recorded which).

CDR3 DNA: TGCAGCGTTGGGCTGGCAGGGAGGTACGAGCAGTACTTC. The encoded protein is CSVGLAGRYEQYF. V usage is TRBV29-1 and J usage is TRBJ2-7, with D perhaps matching TRBD2 (6 bases). Germline V gives CDR1 SQVTM, CDR2 ANQGSEA. Trimming stripped 4 bases from V and 4 bases from J, with 14 bases between. The CDR3 length is 13 residues.